This T cell receptor beta chain was profiled in a study of T-cell reconstitution after alpha-beta-depleted transplantation in children. Points from the study as a whole: About two months after transplant, alpha-beta T cells reportedly came from several hundred expanded graft clones.

This clonotype was observed a few times. Antigen: not known. Preparation of the TCRbeta library involved a method that used unique molecular identifiers. TCRdb independently ran MiXCR on the PCR reads; one entry per CDR3 protein. The sample lists about 130,000 distinct CDR3 sequences, roughly 10% occurring once. CDR3 size: 16 residues. Trimming shortened V by 2 bases and J by 7 bases, and 18 bases separated the two germline ends. CDR1 and CDR2 (germline): SGHVS, FQNEAQ. The TCR originated in a girl in the first two years of life who had a stem cell transplant for combined immunodeficiency, so the T cells may come from the graft donor. This specimen consisted of PBMCs, mostly from graft donor cells, obtained 180 days after TCRalphabeta/CD19-depleted stem cell transplant. The V gene is TRBV7-8, the J gene TRBJ2-1; tentative D call: TRBD2 (6 bases). In nucleotides, the CDR3 is TGTGCCAGCAGCTTAAAGGGCGGGAAAGGGTTGAATGAGCAGTTCTTC. This codes for CASSLKGGKGLNEQFF.